A selection of T cell receptor beta chains follows, all from one sample in a study of shared clonotypes between healthy human individuals. Assay: immunoSEQ multiplex PCR; the TCRdb copy retains only in-frame clones and omits some. Of about 500,000 clones in the sample, approximately 71% were seen once. The sequenced material came from PBMCs. The source of these receptors is a middle-aged woman in good health. Some clones in this sample may be carry-over from other donors' samples. CDR3s leave out the opening cysteine and the closing phenylalanine or tryptophan. A D gene is named only where the DNA matches it firmly. A clone size is listed for some rows: how often the clone was seen (once, few, many), or a class if it is expanded.

j_call,d_call,clone_size,v_call,cdr3_aa
TRBJ2-4,-,-,TRBV9,ASSVGGLGLAKNIQY
TRBJ1-5,-,-,TRBV7-9,ASSFSWSGSNQPQH
TRBJ2-5,TRBD2,-,TRBV28,ASMGAGEGVRQETQY
TRBJ1-2,-,-,TRBV7-2,ASSPMTETYGYT
TRBJ2-5,-,once,TRBV7-9,ASSLASSATQY
TRBJ2-3,-,-,TRBV29-1,SAGGGDTDTQY
TRBJ1-3,TRBD1,-,TRBV6-5,ASRAGGSGNTIY
TRBJ1-4,-,-,TRBV30,AWGDDRKEKLF
TRBJ2-5,TRBD2,-,TRBV5-3,ARSLRGVQETQY
TRBJ2-5,-,-,TRBV6-5,ASKPGTRWQETQY
TRBJ2-7,-,-,TRBV6-1,ASSGAWGTDDYEQY
-,TRBD2,many,TRBV6-6,ASSYSASGYEQY
TRBJ2-1,TRBD1,-,TRBV27,ASSLGQAYNEQF
TRBJ2-1,TRBD2,few,TRBV6-1,ASSEPLASGRFDEQF
TRBJ1-2,TRBD1,-,TRBV5-1,ASTRTGEGYGYT
TRBJ2-3,TRBD2,-,TRBV4-3,ASSQDSLASGRADTQY
TRBJ1-2,-,-,TRBV18,ASSPEGNRGYT
TRBJ2-2,TRBD1,-,TRBV30,AWSYGQENTGELF
TRBJ2-1,-,-,TRBV2,ASSELDVGEQF
TRBJ2-7,TRBD2,-,TRBV6-5,ASRVLAGVSYEQY
TRBJ1-3,-,-,TRBV2,ASSVRGDSGNTIY
TRBJ2-3,-,-,TRBV5-1,ASSSMTGPRGTDTQY
TRBJ2-1,TRBD2,-,TRBV5-8,ASSVGTSGLSEQF
TRBJ2-7,-,-,TRBV19,ASSADNPASYEQY
TRBJ2-3,-,-,TRBV9,ASSVNTARGTQY
TRBJ2-1,TRBD2,-,TRBV7-9,ASDTSGSYNEQF
TRBJ1-3,-,-,TRBV28,ASSSTSSGNTIY
TRBJ2-2,-,-,TRBV7-9,ASSLVRGELF
TRBJ2-7,TRBD1,-,TRBV7-2,ASSLVVRDRVSYEQY
TRBJ2-5,-,-,TRBV18,ASSPGQVETQY
TRBJ2-3,TRBD2,few,TRBV5-1,ASSLWTSGSDTQY
TRBJ2-6,TRBD1,-,TRBV4-1,ASSQTTGGDSGANVLT
TRBJ2-7,-,-,TRBV5-3,ARSLVGREQY